This TCR beta chain was sequenced in a study of Ad26.COV2.S vaccination and SARS-CoV-2 variants. Study context: The authors gave Ad26.COV2.S intramuscularly, either once or twice 56 days apart. Regarding the study as a whole: Greater spike-specific TCR breadth was seen in vaccine recipients than in placebo recipients.

As to this clone: The antigen is not known.

Germline CDR1 MNHEY, CDR2 SMNVEV (reference sequence). The length of the CDR3 is 15 residues. Losses at the gene ends were 3 bases for V and 6 bases for J; bases not matched to a gene: 7. Only in-frame clones appear in the TCRdb table, and some are missing; sequencing was by immunoSEQ multiplex PCR. The repertoire has some 250,000 clones, approximately 88% of them found once; the top ten carry approximately 12%. Treatment reported: roughly 20 received Ad26.COV2.S at low or high dose, single or two shots; 5 received placebo; per-sample allocation not given. All samples were drawn on day 63, counting from the first vaccine or placebo injection. This person who donated was an adult of 18-55 years in Boston.

V is TRBV27 and J is TRBJ2-1; 8 bases are a match to TRBD2. The material was peripheral blood, obtained in a trial of Ad26.COV2.S vaccine versus placebo. The sequence came from a person aged 18-60 years who received the Ad26.COV2.S COVID-19 vaccine or a placebo. CDR3 loop: CASSFGAGVSNEQFF. CDR3 coding DNA: TGTGCCAGCAGTTTTGGAGCGGGAGTATCCAATGAGCAGTTCTTC.